The rows below give T cell receptor beta chains drawn from one sample of a study of blood T cell repertoires in COVID-19. Data came from immunoSEQ multiplex PCR; TCRdb stores just in-frame clones and leaves some out. The sample consists of some 350,000 clones, around 87% of them appearing once. Sequencing used PBMCs or T cells enriched from blood (not recorded which). These TCRs come from a woman in her 30s who had recovered from COVID-19. Both conserved end residues are part of each CDR3. A D gene is named only where the DNA matches it firmly. Size values are once, few and many counts, or a class for expanded clones, and some rows have none.

TRBD1,few,TRBV9,TRBJ1-2,CASSVGTGGTLYGYTF,TGTGCCAGCAGCGTAGGAACAGGGGGCACATTATATGGCTACACCTTC
.,.,TRBV18,TRBJ1-3,CASCVQALSGNTIYF,TGTGCCAGCTGCGTCCAGGCTCTCTCTGGAAACACCATATATTTT
.,.,TRBV5-1,TRBJ1-3,CASSLTVQGSGNTIYF,TGCGCCAGCAGCCTGACGGTACAGGGCTCTGGAAACACCATATATTTT
TRBD2,.,TRBV19,TRBJ2-1,CASSIGRTSGGRNEQFF,TGTGCCAGTAGTATAGGTAGGACTAGCGGGGGGCGGAATGAGCAGTTCTTC
TRBD1,.,TRBV28,TRBJ1-1,CASSSLTQDRGETEAFF,TGTGCCAGCAGTTCCCTAACGCAGGACAGGGGGGAAACTGAAGCTTTCTTT
TRBD2,.,TRBV7-6,TRBJ2-2,CASSLEGLATGELFF,TGTGCCAGCAGCTTAGAGGGACTAGCCACCGGGGAGCTGTTTTTT
.,.,TRBV5-1,TRBJ2-6,CASSLQADGANVLTF,TGCGCCAGCAGCTTACAGGCAGATGGGGCCAACGTCCTGACTTTC
.,.,TRBV9,TRBJ1-4,CASSLGLQANEKLFF,TGTGCCAGCAGCCTGGGGCTGCAGGCTAATGAAAAACTGTTTTTT
.,.,TRBV29-1,TRBJ1-2,CSALRGRQTTNGYTF,TGCAGCGCTCTCAGGGGTAGGCAGACCACCAATGGCTACACCTTC
TRBD1,.,TRBV3-1/TRBV3-2,TRBJ1-1,CASSRMTGTTEAFF,TGTGCCAGCAGCCGTATGACAGGGACCACTGAAGCTTTCTTT
TRBD2,.,TRBV18,TRBJ2-5,CASSRRLADLRETQYF,TGTGCCAGCTCCCGCCGACTAGCGGACCTCAGAGAGACCCAGTACTTC
TRBD1,.,TRBV5-1,TRBJ2-7,CASSQGQGPYEQYF,TGCGCCTCTTCGCAGGGACAGGGACCCTACGAGCAGTACTTC
TRBD1,.,TRBV28,TRBJ2-1,CAIPDRVGNEQFF,TGTGCCATCCCCGACAGGGTAGGGAATGAGCAGTTCTTC
TRBD1,once,TRBV4-2,TRBJ2-7,CASSSDRGSYEQYF,TGTGCCAGCAGCTCAGACAGGGGCTCCTACGAGCAGTACTTC
.,.,TRBV5-6,TRBJ1-1,CASSFRFRHLNTEAFF,TGTGCCAGCAGCTTTCGATTTCGACACCTGAACACTGAAGCTTTCTTT
.,.,TRBV7-8,TRBJ2-7,CASSLGAGYEQYF,TGTGCCAGCAGCTTAGGGGCAGGCTACGAGCAGTACTTC
.,.,TRBV2,TRBJ2-1,CASSQGSYNEQFF,TGTGCCAGCAGTCAGGGGTCCTACAATGAGCAGTTCTTC
.,.,TRBV24-1,TRBJ1-2,CATSDSRVMGGYTF,TGTGCCACCAGTGACTCCAGGGTAATGGGTGGCTACACCTTC
.,.,TRBV7-2,TRBJ2-7,CASSFSGIPSYEQYF,TGTGCCAGCAGCTTTTCAGGGATTCCGAGCTACGAGCAGTACTTC
.,.,TRBV19,TRBJ1-1,CASQGQIYTEAFF,TGTGCCAGCCAGGGACAAATTTACACTGAAGCTTTCTTT
.,.,TRBV10-1,TRBJ1-2,CASRGGAGYTF,TGCGCCAGCAGGGGTGGAGCGGGCTACACCTTC
.,few,TRBV5-1,TRBJ2-7,CASSHDQGEEQYF,TGCGCCAGCAGCCATGACCAAGGGGAAGAGCAGTACTTC
TRBD1,.,TRBV4-3,TRBJ1-2,CASSQARDSGYGYTF,TGCGCCAGCAGCCAAGCCCGGGACAGTGGCTATGGCTACACCTTC
.,once,TRBV5-1,TRBJ1-3,CASSLGGGDTIYF,TGCGCCAGCAGCTTGGGAGGTGGTGACACCATATATTTT
.,once,TRBV18,TRBJ1-4,CASSAEWASTNEKLFF,TGTGCCAGCTCAGCCGAATGGGCCTCAACTAATGAAAAACTGTTTTTT
.,.,TRBV2,TRBJ1-1,CASSAEQNTEAFF,TGTGCCAGCAGTGCCGAGCAAAACACTGAAGCTTTCTTT
.,.,TRBV15,TRBJ2-6,CATSRDNSGANVLTF,TGTGCCACCAGCCGGGACAACTCTGGGGCCAACGTCCTGACTTTC
.,.,TRBV5-6,TRBJ2-2,CASSLLAGATGELFF,TGTGCCAGCAGCTTGTTGGCGGGGGCCACCGGGGAGCTGTTTTTT
TRBD2,.,TRBV27,TRBJ2-3,CASPVAGGTDTQYF,TGTGCCAGCCCGGTAGCGGGGGGCACAGATACGCAGTATTTT
TRBD1,.,TRBV7-9,TRBJ1-2,CASSSGTGGVGGYTF,TGTGCCAGCAGCTCGGGGACAGGGGGCGTAGGTGGCTACACCTTC
TRBD1,.,TRBV4-1,TRBJ1-1,CASSQDRGPYTEAFF,TGCGCCAGCAGCCAAGACAGGGGGCCATACACTGAAGCTTTCTTT
.,.,TRBV28,TRBJ1-2,CASSIADDNPVGYGYTF,TGTGCCAGCAGTATCGCCGATGACAACCCTGTTGGGTATGGCTACACCTTC
TRBD2,.,TRBV5-8,TRBJ2-1,CASSLAAGGQNEQFF,TGTGCCAGCAGCTTGGCAGCGGGGGGGCAGAATGAGCAGTTCTTC
.,.,TRBV3-1/TRBV3-2,TRBJ1-1,CASSPWTGEAEAFF,TGTGCCAGCAGCCCCTGGACTGGGGAGGCTGAAGCTTTCTTT
.,once,TRBV30,TRBJ1-5,CAWSQREDQPQHF,TGTGCCTGGAGCCAGAGGGAGGATCAGCCCCAGCATTTT
TRBD2,.,TRBV30,TRBJ2-5,CAWSVLAAGGHIETQYF,TGTGCCTGGAGTGTATTGGCAGCGGGGGGCCATATAGAGACCCAGTACTTC
TRBD1,.,TRBV2,TRBJ1-1,CASTGERDRGWSTEAFF,TGTGCCAGCACTGGGGAACGGGACAGGGGATGGAGCACTGAAGCTTTCTTT
TRBD1,.,TRBV5-4,TRBJ2-7,CASSLPGGEQYF,TGTGCCAGCAGCCTCCCAGGGGGTGAGCAGTACTTC
.,.,TRBV19,TRBJ1-2,CASSLGPHGYTF,TGTGCCAGCTCATTGGGGCCCCATGGCTACACCTTC
TRBD1,.,TRBV7-9,TRBJ1-3,CASTPTIRGLGNTIYF,TGTGCCAGCACCCCGACGATCAGGGGGCTTGGAAACACCATATATTTT
.,.,TRBV28,TRBJ1-2,CASSLSGLDGYTF,TGTGCCAGCAGTTTATCGGGACTTGATGGCTACACCTTC
TRBD2,.,TRBV3-1/TRBV3-2,TRBJ2-3,CASSLRSGGWDTQYF,TGTGCCAGCAGCCTCCGTAGCGGGGGTTGGGATACGCAGTATTTT
TRBD1,.,TRBV5-1,TRBJ1-1,CASSQDRVRTEAFF,TGCGCCAGCAGCCAGGACAGGGTTCGCACTGAAGCTTTCTTT
.,.,TRBV4-2,TRBJ2-2,CASSQDSRGELFF,TGTGCCAGCAGCCAAGATTCGAGGGGGGAGCTGTTTTTT
.,.,TRBV25-1,TRBJ1-1,CASRQGGDPEAFF,TGTGCCAGCCGCCAAGGCGGTGATCCTGAAGCTTTCTTT
TRBD1,.,TRBV5-6,TRBJ1-3,CASSLIQGRGNTIYF,TGTGCCAGCAGCCTGATACAGGGGAGGGGAAACACCATATATTTT
TRBD1,once,TRBV10-3,TRBJ1-5,CAISVRDRDSSQPQHF,TGTGCCATCAGTGTAAGGGACCGGGACAGTAGCCAGCCCCAGCATTTT
.,.,TRBV3-1/TRBV3-2,TRBJ2-5,CASSQDSRVQETQYF,TGTGCCAGCAGCCAAGATTCCCGGGTTCAAGAGACCCAGTACTTC
TRBD1,.,TRBV11-2,TRBJ1-6,CASSRRGQDPLPLHF,TGTGCCAGCAGCCGACGGGGACAGGACCCTTTACCCCTCCACTTT
.,.,TRBV7-9,TRBJ1-4,CASSLEATTNEKLFF,TGTGCCAGCAGCTTAGAAGCAACAACTAATGAAAAACTGTTTTTT
.,.,TRBV9,TRBJ2-2,CASSVGGSGELFF,TGTGCCAGCAGCGTAGGAGGGTCCGGGGAGCTGTTTTTT
TRBD1,.,TRBV6-6,TRBJ1-2,CASSPTGTGKVGDGYTF,TGTGCCAGCAGTCCCACCGGGACAGGGAAGGTTGGTGATGGCTACACCTTC
.,few,TRBV10-2,TRBJ1-6,CASSDGGRGESPLHF,TGCGCCAGCAGTGACGGCGGCAGGGGAGAATCACCCCTCCACTTT
TRBD1,few,TRBV27,TRBJ2-7,CASTSGQGDYEQYF,TGTGCCAGCACCTCGGGACAGGGGGACTACGAGCAGTACTTC
.,.,TRBV6-5,TRBJ1-1,CASLRGAEAFF,TGTGCCAGCCTGCGAGGCGCGGAGGCTTTCTTT
TRBD2,.,TRBV7-2,TRBJ2-1,CASSLALAGYNEQFF,TGTGCCAGCAGCTTAGCCCTAGCGGGGTACAATGAGCAGTTCTTC
TRBD1,once,TRBV19,TRBJ1-4,CASSTDRGQSNEKLFF,TGTGCCAGTAGCACGGACAGGGGGCAGTCTAATGAAAAACTGTTTTTT
TRBD2,.,TRBV19,TRBJ2-1,CASTDSGGAFFSYNEQFF,TGTGCCAGTACTGATAGCGGGGGGGCCTTCTTTTCCTACAATGAGCAGTTCTTC
.,.,TRBV5-1,TRBJ1-5,CASSLTGQPQHF,TGCGCCAGCAGCTTGACGGGTCAGCCCCAGCATTTT